The source of this T cell receptor (beta chain) is a study of response to subunit inactivated influenza vaccine. General study results and limits: Seasonal influenza vaccination, on each occasion, was suggested by the authors to recruit few new T cells.

This clonotype was detected ten times or more. The antigen remains undetermined. This CDR3 has 14 residues. Trimming left V 2 bases short and J 0 bases short, with 5 bases between. TCRdb fed the RT-PCR reads into MiXCR, producing one record per CDR3 protein. The profile shows about 160,000 distinct CDR3 sequences, approximately 11% of them singletons. This specimen consisted of CD8+ T cells sorted from PBMCs, obtained about 24 months after vaccination. This TCR was sampled from a man in his fifties or sixties who received an inactivated influenza vaccine. This sequence joins TRBV12-3 or TRBV12-4 and TRBJ2-1; D is unclear. This CDR3 reads CASSLTLSYNEQFF. CDR3 in DNA: TGTGCCAGCAGTTTAACCCTCTCCTACAATGAGCAGTTCTTC.